These T cell receptor beta chains were read from a single sample in a study of shared clonotypes between healthy human individuals. Clones were read by immunoSEQ multiplex PCR, and TCRdb kept only the in-frame ones, dropping some. The sample includes fewer than 2.5 million clones, approximately 93% of them seen just once. The sample consisted of naive CD4+ T cells from PBMCs. The receptors come from a man younger than 35 in good health. Some clones in this sample may be carry-over from other donors' samples. CDR3s leave out the opening cysteine and the closing phenylalanine or tryptophan. Each record gives: V gene, J gene, CDR3 protein.

TRBV6-1	TRBJ2-3	ASIGYRVYTDTQY
TRBV2	TRBJ2-3	ASSSGVRTDTQY
TRBV11-1	TRBJ2-5	ASSFRLAGGIQETQY
TRBV9	TRBJ2-2	ASSAGGGGRYTGELF
TRBV6-1	TRBJ2-1	AATSGSFSYNEQF
TRBV5-1	TRBJ2-3	ASSFSGQGTDTQY
TRBV7-9	TRBJ1-5	ASSLAVGGRGNQPQH
TRBV30	TRBJ2-5	AWSPIVGTGQETQY
TRBV2	TRBJ2-2	AKRAGASTGELF
TRBV28	TRBJ1-2	ASSTGDNYGYT
TRBV5-1	TRBJ2-7	ASSPQGADAYEQY
TRBV7-9	TRBJ2-1	ASSLTGTVYNEQF
TRBV14	TRBJ2-3	ASSSRASIGDTQY
TRBV5-1	TRBJ2-7	ASSLIAVSYEQY
TRBV18	TRBJ2-2	ASSPTQAPGGELF